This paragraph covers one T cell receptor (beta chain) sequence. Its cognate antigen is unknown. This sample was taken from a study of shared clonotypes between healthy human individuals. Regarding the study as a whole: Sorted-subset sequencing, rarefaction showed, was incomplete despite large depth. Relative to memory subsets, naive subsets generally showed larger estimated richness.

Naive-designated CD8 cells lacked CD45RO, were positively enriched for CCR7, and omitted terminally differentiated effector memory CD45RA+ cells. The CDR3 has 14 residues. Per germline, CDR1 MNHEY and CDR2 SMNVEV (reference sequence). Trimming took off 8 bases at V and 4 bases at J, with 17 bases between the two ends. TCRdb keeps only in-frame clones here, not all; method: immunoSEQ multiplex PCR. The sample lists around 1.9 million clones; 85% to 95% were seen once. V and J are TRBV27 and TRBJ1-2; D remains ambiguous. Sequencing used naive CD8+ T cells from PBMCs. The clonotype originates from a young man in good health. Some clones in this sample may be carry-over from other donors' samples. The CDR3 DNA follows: TGTGCCAGCCGCGACCCATCCGGGCTCTATGGCTACACCTTC. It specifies CASRDPSGLYGYTF.